A selection of T cell receptor beta chains follows, all from one sample in a study of blood T cell repertoires in COVID-19. The table came from immunoSEQ multiplex PCR; TCRdb's copy has only in-frame clones and leaves some out. The sample has about 170,000 clones, roughly 80% seen once; the top ten hold 3.5% to 5%. The sample was PBMCs or T cells enriched from blood (not recorded which). Receptor source: a woman between 45 and 60 years old who had recovered from COVID-19. Each CDR3 is given with its conserved first and last residue. The order of the fields is D gene, clone size, J gene, V gene, CDR3 DNA, CDR3 protein. D genes are given only for firm matches. Rows may omit the clone size; those that give it use once, few, many or a size class.

>TRBD2|.|TRBJ2-5|TRBV28
TGTGCCAGCAGTTCCCCAATCGGGGGGGAAGAGACCCAGTACTTC
CASSSPIGGEETQYF
>.|medium-sized|TRBJ1-5|TRBV7-6
TGTGCCAGCACCGAGGGAGTGTACAGCCTCCCCCAGCATTTT
CASTEGVYSLPQHF
>.|.|TRBJ1-6|TRBV7-8
TGTGCCAGCAGCGCCAACAGGGTAAATTCACCCCTCCACTTT
CASSANRVNSPLHF
>.|.|TRBJ2-1|TRBV5-8
TGTGCCAGCAGCTTGGGCACCCTCCGCGGCAATGAGCAGTTCTTC
CASSLGTLRGNEQFF
>TRBD1|once|TRBJ2-5|TRBV2
TGTGCCATCCGACAGGGGGCCAGGGAGACCCAGTACTTC
CAIRQGARETQYF
>.|.|TRBJ1-2|TRBV10-3
TGTGCCATCAGTAAGCGGGACATCAGCTATGGCTACACCTTC
CAISKRDISYGYTF
>TRBD1|.|TRBJ1-2|TRBV6-4
TGTGCCAGCAGGGCGAACAGGGGGCGCGATGGCTACACCTTC
CASRANRGRDGYTF
>.|.|TRBJ1-2|TRBV7-9
TGTGCCAGCAGCTTAGGGGTGGCAGGGAACTATGGCTACACCTTC
CASSLGVAGNYGYTF
>TRBD1|medium-sized|TRBJ1-2|TRBV28
TGTGCCAGCAGCTTACAGGGGGCCTATGGCTACACCTTC
CASSLQGAYGYTF
>.|.|TRBJ1-6|TRBV5-1
TGCGCCAGCAGCTTGATCGGGGTTAATAATTCACCCCTCCACTTT
CASSLIGVNNSPLHF
>.|.|TRBJ1-2|TRBV19
TGTGCCAGTAAGAGAGGGTTCGGGTTTTATGGCTACACCTTC
CASKRGFGFYGYTF
>.|many|TRBJ2-3|TRBV6-5
TGTGCCAGCACCTACAGGGACACAGATACGCAGTATTTT
CASTYRDTDTQYF
>.|once|TRBJ2-2|TRBV9
TGTGCCAGCAGCGCGGGACTTACGAACACCGGGGAGCTGTTTTTT
CASSAGLTNTGELFF
>.|.|TRBJ1-5|TRBV14
TGTGCCAGCAGCCCCGGGTATAGGATTGGTAAAACTCAGCCCCAGCATTTT
CASSPGYRIGKTQPQHF
>.|.|TRBJ1-6|TRBV7-2
TGTGCCAGCAGCTTAGCGCTGCGGATCTCCTATAATTCACCCCTCCACTTT
CASSLALRISYNSPLHF
>.|.|TRBJ1-2|TRBV29-1
TGCAGCGTTGGGGGACATGTCGAGGGCTACACCTTC
CSVGGHVEGYTF
>TRBD2|.|TRBJ2-4|TRBV7-2
TGTGCCAGCAGCATACCCCCGGGGGGAGCCAAAAACATTCAGTACTTC
CASSIPPGGAKNIQYF
>.|.|TRBJ2-1|TRBV25-1
TGTGCCAGCAGTGAATCATGGCCTGACAATGAGCAGTTCTTC
CASSESWPDNEQFF
>.|few|TRBJ1-2|TRBV24-1
TGTGCCACCAGTGATTTCAACGAATTGAGGGGCTACACCTTC
CATSDFNELRGYTF
>.|once|TRBJ2-3|TRBV7-9
TGTGCCAGCAGCCCGCTGGTCAGGACTAGCACAGATACGCAGTATTTT
CASSPLVRTSTDTQYF
>.|.|TRBJ1-5|TRBV18
TGTGCCAGCTCATCAGGACACCATGGGGGGGGTTATAGCAATCAGCCCCAGCATTTT
CASSSGHHGGGYSNQPQHF
>.|once|TRBJ1-1|TRBV6-5
TGTGCCAGCAGTTACCAGGGACACTTGAACACTGAAGCTTTCTTT
CASSYQGHLNTEAFF
>TRBD1|.|TRBJ1-1|TRBV11-3
TGTGCCAGCAGCTCCGGGACAGGGGTTGGGGCTTTCTTT
CASSSGTGVGAFF
>TRBD2|.|TRBJ2-1|TRBV9
TGTGCCAGCAGCGCCCCCGGACTAGCGGCCCTCAATGAGCAGTTCTTC
CASSAPGLAALNEQFF
>.|.|TRBJ1-5|TRBV6-4
TGTGCCAGCAGTAGGGAGGGCAATCAGCCCCAGCATTTT
CASSREGNQPQHF
>.|.|TRBJ2-1|TRBV18
TGTGCCAGCTCACCACCCGCGGCAGAGGGGTTCTTC
CASSPPAAEGFF
>.|.|TRBJ2-3|TRBV11-2
TGTGCCAGCAGCCGGGACTTCACAGATACGCAGTATTTT
CASSRDFTDTQYF
>.|.|TRBJ1-4|TRBV19
TGTGCCAGTAGTTATCAAACAGGGTCTAATGAAAAACTGTTTTTT
CASSYQTGSNEKLFF
>TRBD2|.|TRBJ2-5|TRBV28
TGTGCCAGCAGTGCCGCCGGGACTAGCGGGGAGACCCAGTACTTC
CASSAAGTSGETQYF
>.|.|TRBJ2-1|TRBV6-4
TGTGCCAGCAGTGACTCGTTTAATTCCTACAATGAGCAGTTCTTC
CASSDSFNSYNEQFF
>TRBD2|.|TRBJ2-1|TRBV3-1/TRBV3-2
TGTGCCAGCAGCCCCCGGACTAGCGGGAGACACGGTGAGCAGTTCTTC
CASSPRTSGRHGEQFF
>.|.|TRBJ1-5|TRBV14
TGTGCCAGCAGCGGGGAGGGGACTCAGCCCCAGCATTTT
CASSGEGTQPQHF
>.|.|TRBJ1-6|TRBV4-1
TGCGCCAGCAGCCAACCCGGCGGGCCGACTAATTCACCCCTCCACTTT
CASSQPGGPTNSPLHF
>.|.|TRBJ2-5|TRBV5-1
TGCGCCAGCAGCTTGGTCCCGGGCGGGGCCCAGTACTTC
CASSLVPGGAQYF
>.|.|TRBJ1-6|TRBV28
TGTGCCAGCAGTTTTAGTCTCCGTGCAGGGCGATCACCCCTCCACTTT
CASSFSLRAGRSPLHF
>.|.|TRBJ1-2|TRBV5-1
TGCGCCAGCGGGGTACCAACAGGTTTCGGTGGCTACACCTTC
CASGVPTGFGGYTF
>TRBD1|.|TRBJ1-4|TRBV5-1
TGCGCCAGCAGCTTTCCGGACAGGAAGGAAAAACTGTTTTTT
CASSFPDRKEKLFF
>.|.|TRBJ1-6|TRBV7-9
TGTGCCAGCAGCCGCGCACTAAATTCACCCCTCCACTTT
CASSRALNSPLHF